The T cell receptor (beta chain) described here comes from a study of T cell changes during pregnancy in multiple sclerosis. Libraries were prepared by immunoSEQ multiplex PCR; TCRdb keeps only in-frame clonotypes and omits some of them. The profile shows about 73,000 clones, 75% to 90% of them singletons. V was clipped by 8 bases and J by 0 bases; unmatched bases: 6. This CDR3 comprises 14 residues. Germline-derived CDR1 and CDR2 are LNHDA and SQIVND (reference sequence). This sequence joins TRBV19 and TRBJ2-7; 8 nucleotides align to TRBD2. The input for sequencing was peripheral blood, taken after pregnancy. The TCR originated in a female donor in good health, enrolled as a control in a pregnancy study. For the CDR3, the DNA is TGTGCCAGTTATGGAAGCGGGAGCTCCTACGAGCAGTACTTC. Amino acid sequence: CASYGSGSSYEQYF.